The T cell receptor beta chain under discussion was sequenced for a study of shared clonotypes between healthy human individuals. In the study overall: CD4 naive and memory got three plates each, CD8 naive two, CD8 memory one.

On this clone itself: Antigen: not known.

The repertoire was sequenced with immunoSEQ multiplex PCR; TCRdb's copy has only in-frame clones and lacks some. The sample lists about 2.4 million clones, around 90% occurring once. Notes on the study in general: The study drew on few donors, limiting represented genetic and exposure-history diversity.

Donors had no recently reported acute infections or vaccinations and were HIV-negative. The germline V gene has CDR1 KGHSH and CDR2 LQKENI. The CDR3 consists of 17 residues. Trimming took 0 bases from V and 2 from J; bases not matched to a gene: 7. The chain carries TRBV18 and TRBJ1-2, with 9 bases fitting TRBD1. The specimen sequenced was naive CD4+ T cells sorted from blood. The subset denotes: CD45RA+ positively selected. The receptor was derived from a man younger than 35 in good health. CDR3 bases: TGTGCCAGCTCACCACCGGGGGCTACAGGGGGCAACTATGGCTACACCTTC. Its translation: CASSPPGATGGNYGYTF. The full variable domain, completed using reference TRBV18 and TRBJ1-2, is NAGVMQNPRHLVRRRGQEARLRCSPMKGHSHVYWYRQLPEEGLKFMVYLQKENIIDESGMPKERFSAEFPKEGPSILRIQQVVRGDSAAYFCASSPPGATGGNYGYTFGSGTRLTVV.